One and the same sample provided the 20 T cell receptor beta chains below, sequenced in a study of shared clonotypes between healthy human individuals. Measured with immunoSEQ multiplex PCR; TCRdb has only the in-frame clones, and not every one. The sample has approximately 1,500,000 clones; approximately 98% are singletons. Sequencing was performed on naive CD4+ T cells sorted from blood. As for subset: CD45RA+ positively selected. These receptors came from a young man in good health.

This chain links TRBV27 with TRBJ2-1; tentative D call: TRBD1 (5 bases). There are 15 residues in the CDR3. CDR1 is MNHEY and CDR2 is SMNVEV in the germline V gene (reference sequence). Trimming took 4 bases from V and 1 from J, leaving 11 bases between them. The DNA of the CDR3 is TGTGCCAGCAGTTCTGGGGCTGGGTCCTACAATGAGCAGTTCTTC. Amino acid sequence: CASSSGAGSYNEQFF.

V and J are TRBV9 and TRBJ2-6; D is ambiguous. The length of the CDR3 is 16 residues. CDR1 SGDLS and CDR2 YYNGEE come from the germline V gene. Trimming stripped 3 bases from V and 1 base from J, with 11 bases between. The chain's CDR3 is CASSATLGSGANVLTF. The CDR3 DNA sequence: TGTGCCAGCAGCGCCACTTTAGGTTCTGGGGCCAACGTCCTGACTTTC.

Written as DNA, the CDR3 is TGTGCCAGCTCCCAGAAGGAGACTAGCGGGAGTGACAACACCGGGGAGCTGTTTTTT. It yields the protein CASSQKETSGSDNTGELFF. The J gene is TRBJ2-2, the V gene TRBV18; 12 bases match TRBD2. The germline V gene encodes CDR1 KGHSH and CDR2 LQKENI. V lost 6 bases and J lost 2; bases outside the gene matches: 13. The CDR3 extends over 19 amino acids.

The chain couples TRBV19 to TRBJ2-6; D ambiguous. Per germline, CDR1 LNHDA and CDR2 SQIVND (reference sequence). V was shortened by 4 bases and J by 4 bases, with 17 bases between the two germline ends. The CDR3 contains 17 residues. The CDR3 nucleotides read TGTGCCAGTAGTACAAACCTACACTTGGGAGGGGCCAACGTCCTGACTTTC. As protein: CASSTNLHLGGANVLTF.

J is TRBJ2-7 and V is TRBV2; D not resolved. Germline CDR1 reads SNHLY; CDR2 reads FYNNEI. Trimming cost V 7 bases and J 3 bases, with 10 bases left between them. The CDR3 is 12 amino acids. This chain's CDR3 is CASKGYSYEQYF. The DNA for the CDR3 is TGTGCCAGCAAGGGATACAGCTACGAGCAGTACTTC.

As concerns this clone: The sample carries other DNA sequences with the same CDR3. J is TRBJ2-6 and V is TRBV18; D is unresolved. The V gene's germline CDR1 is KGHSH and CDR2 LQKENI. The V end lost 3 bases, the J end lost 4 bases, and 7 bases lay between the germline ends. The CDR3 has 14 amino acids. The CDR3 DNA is TGTGCCAGCTCACCCGGCCCCGGGGCCAACGTCCTGACTTTC. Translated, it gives CASSPGPGANVLTF.

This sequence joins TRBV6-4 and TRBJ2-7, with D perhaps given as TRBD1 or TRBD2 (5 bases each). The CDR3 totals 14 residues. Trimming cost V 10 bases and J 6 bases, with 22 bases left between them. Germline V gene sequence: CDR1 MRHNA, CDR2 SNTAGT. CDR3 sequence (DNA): TGTGCCAACCCCCCGGGACGAGGCCCTTCCGAGCAGTACTTC. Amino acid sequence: CANPPGRGPSEQYF.

CDR3 region: CASSAAAGLGDEQYF. The CDR3 DNA follows: TGTGCCAGCAGTGCAGCGGCAGGGCTGGGGGACGAGCAGTACTTC. The chain combines TRBV2 with TRBJ2-7, with D possibly being TRBD1 or TRBD2 (5 bases each). Germline V gene sequence: CDR1 SNHLY, CDR2 FYNNEI. The CDR3 is made up of 15 amino acids. The V end lost 4 bases, the J end lost 5 bases, and 18 bases lay between the germline ends.

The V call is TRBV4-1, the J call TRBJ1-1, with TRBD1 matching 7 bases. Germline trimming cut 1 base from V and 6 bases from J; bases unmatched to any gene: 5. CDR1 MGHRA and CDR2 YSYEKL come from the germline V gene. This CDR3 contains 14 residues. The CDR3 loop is CASSQGQGIAEAFF. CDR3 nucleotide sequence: TGCGCCAGCAGCCAAGGACAGGGTATCGCTGAAGCTTTCTTT.

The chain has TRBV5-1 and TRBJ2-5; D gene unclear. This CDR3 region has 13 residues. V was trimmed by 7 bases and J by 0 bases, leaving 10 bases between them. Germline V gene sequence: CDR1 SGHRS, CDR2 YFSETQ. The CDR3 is CASHGQDQETQYF. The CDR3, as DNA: TGCGCCAGCCACGGGCAGGACCAAGAGACCCAGTACTTC. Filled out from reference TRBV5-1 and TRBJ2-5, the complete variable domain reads KAGVTQTPRYLIKTRGQQVTLSCSPISGHRSVSWYQQTPGQGLQFLFEYFSETQRNKGNFPGRFSGRQFSNSRSEMNVSTLELGDSALYLCASHGQDQETQYFGPGTRLLVL.

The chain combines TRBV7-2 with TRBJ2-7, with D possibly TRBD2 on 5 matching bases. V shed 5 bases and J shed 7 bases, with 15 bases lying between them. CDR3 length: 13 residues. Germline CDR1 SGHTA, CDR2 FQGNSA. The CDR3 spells CASSPRTGLEQYF. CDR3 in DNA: TGTGCCAGCAGCCCCCGGACGGGGTTGGAGCAGTACTTC.

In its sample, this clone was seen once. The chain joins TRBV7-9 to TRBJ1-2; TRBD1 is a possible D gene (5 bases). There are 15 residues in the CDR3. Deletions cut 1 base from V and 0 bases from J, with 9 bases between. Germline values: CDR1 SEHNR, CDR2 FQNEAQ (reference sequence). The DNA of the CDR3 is TGTGCCAGCAGCTTAGTTGCAGGGTCTAACTATGGCTACACCTTC. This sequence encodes CASSLVAGSNYGYTF.

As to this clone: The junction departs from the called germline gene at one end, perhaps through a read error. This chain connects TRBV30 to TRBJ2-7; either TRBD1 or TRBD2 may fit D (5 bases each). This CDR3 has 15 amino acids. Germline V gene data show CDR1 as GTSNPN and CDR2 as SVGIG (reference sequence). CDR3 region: CAWEGITGTPYGQYF. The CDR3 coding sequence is TGTGCCTGGGAGGGGATAACCGGGACGCCGTACGGGCAGTACTTC.

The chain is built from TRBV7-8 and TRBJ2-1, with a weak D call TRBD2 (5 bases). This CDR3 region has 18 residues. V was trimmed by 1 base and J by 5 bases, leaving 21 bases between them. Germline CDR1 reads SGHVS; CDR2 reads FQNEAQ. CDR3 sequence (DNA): TGTGCCAGCAGCTTAGAAGCGGTTCGATTGGTACGCAACAATGAGCAGTTCTTC. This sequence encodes CASSLEAVRLVRNNEQFF.

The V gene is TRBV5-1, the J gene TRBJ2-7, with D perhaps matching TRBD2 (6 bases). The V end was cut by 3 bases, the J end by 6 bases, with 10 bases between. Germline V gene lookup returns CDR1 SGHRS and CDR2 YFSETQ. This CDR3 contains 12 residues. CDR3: CASSSGGGEQYF. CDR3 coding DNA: TGCGCCAGCAGCTCCGGGGGTGGCGAGCAGTACTTC.

CDR3 in amino acids: CASSPMYPGELFF. As DNA, the CDR3 is TGCGCCAGCAGCCCTATGTACCCCGGGGAGCTGTTTTTT. The chain employs TRBV5-1 and TRBJ2-2, with D uncertain. Trimming took 4 bases from V and 6 from J, leaving 10 bases between them. Germline values: CDR1 SGHRS, CDR2 YFSETQ. The CDR3 is made up of 13 amino acids. Using reference TRBV5-1 and TRBJ2-2 for the parts outside the CDR3, the full variable domain is KAGVTQTPRYLIKTRGQQVTLSCSPISGHRSVSWYQQTPGQGLQFLFEYFSETQRNKGNFPGRFSGRQFSNSRSEMNVSTLELGDSALYLCASSPMYPGELFFGEGSRLTVL.

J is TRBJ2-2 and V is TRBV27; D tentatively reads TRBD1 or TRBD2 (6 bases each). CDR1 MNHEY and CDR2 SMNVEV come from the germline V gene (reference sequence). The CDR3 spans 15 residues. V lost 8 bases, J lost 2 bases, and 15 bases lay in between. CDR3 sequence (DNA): TGTGCCAGCGAGCCTAGGGGGGCAAACACCGGGGAGCTGTTTTTT. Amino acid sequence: CASEPRGANTGELFF.

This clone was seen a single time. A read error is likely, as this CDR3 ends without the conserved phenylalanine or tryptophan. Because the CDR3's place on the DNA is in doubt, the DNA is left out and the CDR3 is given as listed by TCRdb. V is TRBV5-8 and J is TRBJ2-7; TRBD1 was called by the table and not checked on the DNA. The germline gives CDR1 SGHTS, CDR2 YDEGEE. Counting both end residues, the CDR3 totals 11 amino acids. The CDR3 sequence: CASSFPTRVQP.

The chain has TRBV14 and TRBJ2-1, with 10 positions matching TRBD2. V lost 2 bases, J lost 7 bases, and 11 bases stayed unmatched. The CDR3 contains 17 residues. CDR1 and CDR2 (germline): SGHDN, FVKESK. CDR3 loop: CASSQFKREGRRNEQFF. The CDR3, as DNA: TGTGCCAGCAGCCAATTTAAGCGGGAGGGCCGCAGGAATGAGCAGTTCTTC.

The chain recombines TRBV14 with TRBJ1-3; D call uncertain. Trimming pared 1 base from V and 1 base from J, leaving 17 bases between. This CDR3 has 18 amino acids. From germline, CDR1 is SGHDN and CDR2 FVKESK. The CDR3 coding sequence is TGTGCCAGCAGCCAAGTGTACGCTATGGACGGTTCTGGAAACACCATATATTTT. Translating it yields CASSQVYAMDGSGNTIYF.